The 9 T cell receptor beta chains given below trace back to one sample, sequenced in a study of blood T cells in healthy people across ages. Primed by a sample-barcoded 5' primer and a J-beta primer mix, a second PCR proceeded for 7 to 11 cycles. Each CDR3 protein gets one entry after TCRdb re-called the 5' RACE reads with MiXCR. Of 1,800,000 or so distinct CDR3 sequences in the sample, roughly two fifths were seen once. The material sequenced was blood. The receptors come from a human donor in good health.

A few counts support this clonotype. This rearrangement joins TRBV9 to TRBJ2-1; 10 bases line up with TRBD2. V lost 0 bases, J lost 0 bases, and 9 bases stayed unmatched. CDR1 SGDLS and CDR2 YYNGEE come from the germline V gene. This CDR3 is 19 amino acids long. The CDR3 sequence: CASSVALAGTTSSYNEQFF. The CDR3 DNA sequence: TGTGCCAGCAGCGTAGCACTAGCGGGGACCACGAGCTCCTACAATGAGCAGTTCTTC.

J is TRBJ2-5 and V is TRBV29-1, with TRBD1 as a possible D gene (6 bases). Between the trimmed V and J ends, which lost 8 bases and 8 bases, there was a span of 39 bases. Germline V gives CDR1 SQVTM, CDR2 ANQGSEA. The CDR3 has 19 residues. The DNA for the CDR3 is TGCAGCCCGACACCGATCATACAGGGTCTCGGACGGAATTGGGGAACCCAGTACTTC. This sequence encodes CSPTPIIQGLGRNWGTQYF.

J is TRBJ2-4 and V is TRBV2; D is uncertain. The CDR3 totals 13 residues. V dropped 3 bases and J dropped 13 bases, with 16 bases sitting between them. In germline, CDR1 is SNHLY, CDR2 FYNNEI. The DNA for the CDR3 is TGTGCCAGCAGTGATCCCTATTCCAATGAGCAGTACTTC. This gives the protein CASSDPYSNEQYF.

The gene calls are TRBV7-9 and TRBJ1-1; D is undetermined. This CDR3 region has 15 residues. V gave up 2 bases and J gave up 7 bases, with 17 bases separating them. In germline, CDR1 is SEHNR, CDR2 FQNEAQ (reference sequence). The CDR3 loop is CASSLPSSGQLEAFF. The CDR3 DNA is TGTGCCAGCAGCTTACCCTCGTCGGGCCAGCTTGAAGCTTTCTTT.

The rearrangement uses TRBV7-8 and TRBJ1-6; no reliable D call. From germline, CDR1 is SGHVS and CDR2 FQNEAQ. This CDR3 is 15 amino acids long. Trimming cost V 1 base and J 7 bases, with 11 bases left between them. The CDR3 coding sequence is TGTGCCAGCAGCTTAGTCCCAGCGGGCAATTCACCCCTCCACTTT. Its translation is CASSLVPAGNSPLHF.

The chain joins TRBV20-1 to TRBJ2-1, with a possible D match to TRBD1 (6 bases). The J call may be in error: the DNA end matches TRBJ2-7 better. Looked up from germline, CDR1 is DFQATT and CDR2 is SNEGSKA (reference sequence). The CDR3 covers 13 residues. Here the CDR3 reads CSARGDTFYEQYF. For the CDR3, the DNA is TGCAGTGCTAGGGGGGACACCTTCTACGAGCAGTACTTC.

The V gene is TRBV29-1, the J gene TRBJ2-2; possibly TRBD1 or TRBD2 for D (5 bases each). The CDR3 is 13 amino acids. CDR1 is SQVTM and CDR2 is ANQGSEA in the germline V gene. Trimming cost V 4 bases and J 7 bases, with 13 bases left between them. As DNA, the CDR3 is TGCAGCGTTGCCGGGACCCGTAACGGGGAGCTGTTTTTT. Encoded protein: CSVAGTRNGELFF.

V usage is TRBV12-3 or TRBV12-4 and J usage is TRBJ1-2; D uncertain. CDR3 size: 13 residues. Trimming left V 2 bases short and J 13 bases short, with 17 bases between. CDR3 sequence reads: CASSLYGPDHGTF. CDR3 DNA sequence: TGTGCCAGCAGTTTATATGGCCCGGATCACGGCACCTTC.

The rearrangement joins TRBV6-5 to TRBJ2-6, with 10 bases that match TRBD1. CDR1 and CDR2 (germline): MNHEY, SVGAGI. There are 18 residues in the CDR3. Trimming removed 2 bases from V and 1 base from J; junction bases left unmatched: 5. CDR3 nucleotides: TGTGCCAGCAGTTACCAGAGACAGGGGGCTTCTGGGGCCAACGTCCTGACTTTC. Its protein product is CASSYQRQGASGANVLTF.